Only a few counts were recorded for the clone carrying this T cell receptor (beta chain). Its antigen remains unidentified. These data are taken from a study of blood T cells in healthy people across ages. Then a second PCR, running roughly 6 to 11 cycles, was carried out with a sample-barcoded 5' primer and a J-beta primer mix. From the 5' RACE reads, TCRdb called clonotypes with MiXCR, one entry per CDR3 protein. Of about 1,500,000 distinct CDR3 sequences listed, approximately 38% are singletons. V lost 5 bases to trimming and J lost 1 base, with 14 bases between them. The CDR3 has 15 amino acids. The study, taken as a whole, reports: More naive CD4+ cells and higher diversity marked long-lived donors relative to aged donors. As age increased, TCR beta diversity per million T cells fell in a roughly linear fashion.

Source material: blood. The sequence came from a woman aged 18-29 years in good health. V usage is TRBV12-3 or TRBV12-4 and J usage is TRBJ1-1; a weak D match, TRBD1 (5 bases). CDR3 in DNA: TGTGCCAGCAGTATGACAGTGGGGCGGAACACTGAAGCTTTCTTT. It specifies CASSMTVGRNTEAFF.